The present T cell receptor (beta chain) was sequenced within a study of spatial heterogeneity in lung cancer. Study at large: There were consistently more beta-chain sequences detected than alpha-chain sequences. A unique TCR and UMI combination showed up more than ten times in raw reads, on average.

Sample share makes this clonotype medium-sized. TCRdb redid the calling of the 5' RACE reads with MiXCR, one entry per CDR3 protein. The sample consists of 9,500 to 15,000 distinct CDR3 sequences, approximately 6.2% of them appearing once. V dropped 4 bases and J dropped 0 bases, with 19 bases sitting between them. The CDR3 contains 19 residues. The germline gives CDR1 MNHEY, CDR2 SVGAGI. Time point here: sample taken at primary tumor resection. No cells were sorted before sequencing. The whole RNA sequenced was extracted from tumor, nontumor lung or frozen PBMC. Patients with untreated early-stage non-small cell lung cancer, numbering more than 55, were the donors.

The sequence came from a male donor with early-stage non-small cell lung cancer. J is TRBJ2-6 and V is TRBV6-5, with no clear D. The input for sequencing was normal lung tissue next to the tumor, taken at surgery. In nucleotides, the CDR3 is TGTGCCAGCAGTTTAACGTTTACCCCTACTCGCTCTGGGGCCAACGTCCTGACTTTC. It is translated as CASSLTFTPTRSGANVLTF.